Listed below are T cell receptor beta chains from one sample, sequenced in a study of T-cell reconstitution after alpha-beta-depleted transplantation in children. One entry per CDR3 protein, called by TCRdb with MiXCR from the PCR reads. Of some 300,000 distinct CDR3 sequences in the sample, 6% to 10% were seen once. The sequencing here drew on peripheral blood, taken 360 days after TCRalphabeta/CD19-depleted stem cell transplant. The receptor set was obtained from a female patient younger than 10 who had a stem cell transplant for Fanconi anemia, so the T cells may come from the graft donor. Each CDR3 is given with its conserved first and last residue.

V gene	CDR3 protein
TRBV3-1	CASSQKTGGFYEQYF
TRBV10-3	CAIRVTGGNTEAFF
TRBV7-2	CASSLVGRGGGNEQFF
TRBV2	CASGDRTYEQYF
TRBV15	CATDREKLFF
TRBV3-1	CASSQNLDSPLHF
TRBV7-9	CASSLKTGGASPLHF
TRBV6-2/TRBV6-3	CASGELGTEAFF
TRBV2	CASSNSGGAVSGANVLTF
TRBV4-1	CASSHGDRGIQETQYF
TRBV4-2	CASSQGAELQETQYF
TRBV12-3/TRBV12-4	CASRTTGLQTQYF
TRBV2	CASRATGVGDTQYF
TRBV9	CASSVEDRGPSKTSEQYF
TRBV6-1	CASSRPSGSYVSEQFF
TRBV11-1	CASSQILETQYF
TRBV5-1	CASSSQTSGGVAQYF
TRBV7-2	CASSYLSGVGDTQYF
TRBV18	CASSPGLAGFSYEQYF
TRBV2	CASPPGGETVLGTDTQYF
TRBV6-5	CASSYRGHSGTGAGEQYF
TRBV12-3/TRBV12-4	CASSLSYTGELFF
TRBV11-2	CASSQPGGLGVDTQYF
TRBV4-3	CASSQDLNTEAFF
TRBV10-2	CASSGTGVVYEQYF
TRBV12-3/TRBV12-4	CASSSRSPGPQHF
TRBV5-1	CASSSEALGANVLTF
TRBV15	CATSRDGGYQETQYF
TRBV7-2	CASSLEARMNTEAFF